Each of the 2 T cell receptor beta chains below was sequenced from the same sample in a study of shared clonotypes between healthy human individuals. Using immunoSEQ multiplex PCR, the repertoire was profiled, and TCRdb retains in-frame clones only, with some absent. The sample yields some 450,000 clones, 60% to 80% seen once. Sequencing was carried out using PBMCs. The receptors derive from a middle-aged woman in good health. Some clones in this sample may be carry-over from other donors' samples.

The chain links TRBV5-1 to TRBJ1-1; D not resolved. The CDR3 is 15 amino acids. The ends were cut back, 6 bases at V and 1 base at J, with 16 bases in the middle. Per germline, CDR1 SGHRS and CDR2 YFSETQ. The CDR3 DNA follows: TGCGCCAGCACCTCGGAATTGGGCAGGAACACTGAAGCTTTCTTT. This codes for CASTSELGRNTEAFF.

This clone appeared many times. The V and J genes are TRBV25-1 and TRBJ2-7; possibly TRBD1 for D (6 bases). V was clipped by 3 bases and J by 0 bases, with 15 bases between them. This CDR3 has 16 residues. Per the germline V gene, CDR1 is MGHDK and CDR2 is SYGVNS. The CDR3 region has the DNA TGTGCCAGCAGTGATTCATTCGACAGGAGCTCCTACGAGCAGTACTTC. Translation: CASSDSFDRSSYEQYF.